A selection of T cell receptor beta chains follows, all from one sample in a study of siplizumab effects on memory and regulatory T cells. Sequencing was performed with immunoSEQ multiplex PCR; in TCRdb, only in-frame clones are kept and a portion is missing. The sample has 100,000 or so clones, more than 85% seen once. Sequencing input: CD4+ T cells sorted from blood. The receptors come from a human donor in good health. The CDR3 runs from the conserved cysteine through the conserved F or W. The D gene is left open where the match is weak. Expanded clones are given a class, and other clones once, few, many or no size at all.

J gene,D gene,clone size,V gene,CDR3 DNA,CDR3 protein
TRBJ1-5,.,.,TRBV29-1,TGCAGCGTTGGCGTTTCTAGCAATCAGCCCCAGCATTTT,CSVGVSSNQPQHF
TRBJ2-3,TRBD2,.,TRBV7-8,TGTGCCAGCAGCCCATGGACTAGCGGGAACGGAGATACGCAGTATTTT,CASSPWTSGNGDTQYF
TRBJ2-2,.,.,TRBV5-1,TGCGCCTGCCACAGGGTAGGCACCGGGGAGCTGTTTTTT,CACHRVGTGELFF
TRBJ2-6,.,.,TRBV5-1,TGCGCCAGCAGCTTGATGAGGGGCCCCGGGGCCAACGTCCTGACTTTC,CASSLMRGPGANVLTF
TRBJ2-1,TRBD2,.,TRBV30,TGTGCCTGGAGTAAGTCTAGCGGGAGTTGGAATGAGCAGTTCTTC,CAWSKSSGSWNEQFF
TRBJ1-1,.,.,TRBV30,TGTGCCTGGAGTGTAGGTTCGGGCAGGGTGACTGAAGCTTTCTTT,CAWSVGSGRVTEAFF
TRBJ1-1,TRBD1,.,TRBV5-1,TGCGCCAGCAGCTGGACAGGGGGCGCGTTAGGCACTGAAGCTTTCTTT,CASSWTGGALGTEAFF
TRBJ1-6,TRBD1,.,TRBV7-9,TGTGCCAGCAGCGTCGGACAGGGGCGTAATTCACCCCTCCACTTT,CASSVGQGRNSPLHF
TRBJ2-1,.,.,TRBV5-5,TGTGCCAGCAGCACGGATTACAATGAGCAGTTCTTC,CASSTDYNEQFF
TRBJ1-3,.,.,TRBV7-7,TGTGCCAGCAGCTTAGCACAAGGAAACACCATATATTTT,CASSLAQGNTIYF
TRBJ1-5,.,.,TRBV28,TGTGCCAGCAGTAGTACAGGGTACGGCAATCAGCCCCAGCATTTT,CASSSTGYGNQPQHF
TRBJ1-2,.,once,TRBV19,TGTGCCAGTAGTATAACCCAGGCCAGCCACACCTTC,CASSITQASHTF
TRBJ1-1,TRBD1,.,TRBV7-9,TGTGCCAGCAGCACCGATAGGGGGCGGACTGAAGCTTTCTTT,CASSTDRGRTEAFF
TRBJ2-2,.,.,TRBV19,TGTGCCAGTAGTATACCCCTAGTAGGTCGGACTCCCTTGAACACCGGGGAGCTGTTTTTT,CASSIPLVGRTPLNTGELFF
TRBJ1-4,.,.,TRBV4-2,TGTGCCAGCAGCCAAGGGGAGGGCGCCGTCGAAAAACTGTTTTTT,CASSQGEGAVEKLFF
TRBJ2-3,TRBD2,.,TRBV15,TGTGCCACCAGCAGGGAAAAACTAGCGGGAGGGACTAGCACAGATACGCAGTATTTT,CATSREKLAGGTSTDTQYF